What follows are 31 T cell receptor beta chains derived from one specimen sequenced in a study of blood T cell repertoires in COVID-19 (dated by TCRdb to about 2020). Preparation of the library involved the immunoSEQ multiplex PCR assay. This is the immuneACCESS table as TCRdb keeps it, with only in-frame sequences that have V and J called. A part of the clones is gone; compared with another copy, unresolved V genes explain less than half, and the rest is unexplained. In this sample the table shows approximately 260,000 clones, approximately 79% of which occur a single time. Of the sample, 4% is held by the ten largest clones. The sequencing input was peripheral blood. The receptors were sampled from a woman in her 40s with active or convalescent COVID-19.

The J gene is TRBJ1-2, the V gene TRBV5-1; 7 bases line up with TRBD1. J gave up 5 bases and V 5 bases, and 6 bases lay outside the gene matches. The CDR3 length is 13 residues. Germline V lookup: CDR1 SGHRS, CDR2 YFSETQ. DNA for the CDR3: TGCGCCAGCAGAGATGCAGGGGGTTATGGCTACACCTTC. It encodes CASRDAGGYGYTF.

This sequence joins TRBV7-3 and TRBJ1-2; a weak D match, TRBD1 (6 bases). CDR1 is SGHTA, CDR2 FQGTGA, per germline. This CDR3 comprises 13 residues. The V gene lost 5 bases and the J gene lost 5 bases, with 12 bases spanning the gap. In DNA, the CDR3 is TGTGCCAGCAGCCAACAGGGTTCATATGGCTACACCTTC. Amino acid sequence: CASSQQGSYGYTF.

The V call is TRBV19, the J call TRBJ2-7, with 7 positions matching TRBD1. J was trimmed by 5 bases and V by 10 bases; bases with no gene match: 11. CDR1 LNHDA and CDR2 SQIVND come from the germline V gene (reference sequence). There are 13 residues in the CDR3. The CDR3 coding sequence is TGTGCCACAAGGGGGCGCGAATTCGACGAGCAGTACGTC. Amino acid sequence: CATRGREFDEQYV.

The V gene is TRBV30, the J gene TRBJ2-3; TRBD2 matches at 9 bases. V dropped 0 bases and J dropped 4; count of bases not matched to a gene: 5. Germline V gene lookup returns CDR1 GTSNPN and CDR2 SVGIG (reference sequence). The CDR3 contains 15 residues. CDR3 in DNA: TGTGCCTGGAGTGTAAAAGCGGGGGGCGCAGATACGCAGTATTTT. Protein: CAWSVKAGGADTQYF.

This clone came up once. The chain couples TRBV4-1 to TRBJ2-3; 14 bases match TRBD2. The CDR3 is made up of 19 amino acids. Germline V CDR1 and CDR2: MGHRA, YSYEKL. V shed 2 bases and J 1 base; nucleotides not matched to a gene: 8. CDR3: CASSQKRTSGGWGTDTQYF. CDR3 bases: TGCGCCAGCAGCCAAAAAAGGACTAGCGGGGGGTGGGGCACAGATACGCAGTATTTT.

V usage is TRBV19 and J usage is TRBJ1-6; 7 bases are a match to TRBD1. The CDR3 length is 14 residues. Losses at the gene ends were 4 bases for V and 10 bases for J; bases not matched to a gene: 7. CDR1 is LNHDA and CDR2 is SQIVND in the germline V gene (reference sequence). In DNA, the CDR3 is TGTGCCAGTAGTACCACAGGGGAAGGATCACCCCTCCACTTT. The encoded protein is CASSTTGEGSPLHF. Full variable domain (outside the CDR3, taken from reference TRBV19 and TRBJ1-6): DGGITQSPKYLFRKEGQNVTLSCEQNLNHDAMYWYRQDPGQGLRLIYYSQIVNDFQKGDIAEGYSVSREKKESFPLTVTSAQKNPTAFYLCASSTTGEGSPLHFGNGTRLTVT.

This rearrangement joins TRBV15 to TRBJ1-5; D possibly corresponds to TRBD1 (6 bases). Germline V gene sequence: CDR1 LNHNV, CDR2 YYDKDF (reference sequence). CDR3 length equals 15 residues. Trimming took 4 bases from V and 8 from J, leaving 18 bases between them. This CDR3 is CATSTITGFVEPQHF. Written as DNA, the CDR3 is TGTGCCACCAGCACCATAACAGGGTTTGTGGAGCCCCAGCATTTT.

The CDR3 loop reads CASSLGGQGSNYGYTF. The CDR3 DNA is TGTGCCAGCAGCTTGGGGGGACAGGGCTCTAACTATGGCTACACCTTC. The chain recombines TRBV7-2 with TRBJ1-2; 9 nucleotides line up with TRBD1. The CDR3 runs 16 residues. The trim removed 3 bases at V and 0 bases at J, leaving 5 bases unmatched. CDR1 and CDR2 (germline): SGHTA, FQGNSA.

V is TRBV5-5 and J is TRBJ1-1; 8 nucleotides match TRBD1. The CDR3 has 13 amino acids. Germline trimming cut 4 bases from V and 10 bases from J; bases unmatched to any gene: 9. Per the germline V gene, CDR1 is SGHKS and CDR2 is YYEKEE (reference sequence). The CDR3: CASSPQGAQSAFF. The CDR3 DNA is TGTGCCAGCAGCCCGCAGGGGGCTCAGTCAGCTTTCTTT.

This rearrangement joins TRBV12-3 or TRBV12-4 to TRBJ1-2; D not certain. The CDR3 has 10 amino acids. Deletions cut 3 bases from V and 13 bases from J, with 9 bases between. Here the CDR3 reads CASSFERVTF. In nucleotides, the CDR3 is TGTGCCAGCAGTTTTGAGCGAGTCACCTTC.

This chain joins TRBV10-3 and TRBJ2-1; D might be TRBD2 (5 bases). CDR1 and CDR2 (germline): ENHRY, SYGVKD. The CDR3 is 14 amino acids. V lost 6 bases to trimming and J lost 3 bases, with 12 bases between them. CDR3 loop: CAIRFSAVYNEQFF. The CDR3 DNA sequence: TGTGCCATCAGGTTTAGCGCCGTCTACAATGAGCAGTTCTTC.

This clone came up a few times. The CDR3 region has the DNA TGTGCCAGCAGCTTTGCAGCCGGGACTGAAGCTTTCTTT. Its protein product is CASSFAAGTEAFF. V usage is TRBV7-9 and J usage is TRBJ1-1; D is undetermined. This CDR3 is 13 amino acids long. V was pared by 3 bases and J by 5 bases, with 10 bases between. CDR1 and CDR2 from the germline V gene are SEHNR and FQNEAQ (reference sequence).

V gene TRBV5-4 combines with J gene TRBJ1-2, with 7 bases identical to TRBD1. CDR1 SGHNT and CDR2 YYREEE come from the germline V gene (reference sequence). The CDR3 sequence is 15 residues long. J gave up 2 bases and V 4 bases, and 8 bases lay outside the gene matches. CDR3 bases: TGTGCCAGCAGCCGGAATAGACAGGGAAACTATGGCTACACCTTC. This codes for CASSRNRQGNYGYTF. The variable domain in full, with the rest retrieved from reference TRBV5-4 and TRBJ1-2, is ETGVTQSPTHLIKTRGQQVTLRCSSQSGHNTVSWYQQALGQGPQFIFQYYREEENGRGNFPPRFSGLQFPNYSSELNVNALELDDSALYLCASSRNRQGNYGYTFGSGTRLTVV.

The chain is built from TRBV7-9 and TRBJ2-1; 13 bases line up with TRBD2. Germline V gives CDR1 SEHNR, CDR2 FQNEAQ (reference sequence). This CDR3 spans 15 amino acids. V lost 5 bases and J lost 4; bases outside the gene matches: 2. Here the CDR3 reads CASSLGLAGYNEQFF. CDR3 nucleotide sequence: TGTGCCAGCAGCCTGGGACTAGCGGGGTACAATGAGCAGTTCTTC. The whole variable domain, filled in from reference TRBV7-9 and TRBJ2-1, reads DTGVSQNPRHKITKRGQNVTFRCDPISEHNRLYWYRQTLGQGPEFLTYFQNEAQLEKSRLLSDRFSAERPKGSFSTLEIQRTEQGDSAMYLCASSLGLAGYNEQFFGPGTRLTVL.

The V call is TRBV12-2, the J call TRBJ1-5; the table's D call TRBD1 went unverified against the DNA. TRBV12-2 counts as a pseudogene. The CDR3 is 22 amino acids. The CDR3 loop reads CASRFIRDRFFRAGHTNQPQHF. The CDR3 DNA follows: TGTGCAAGTCGCTTCATCCGGGACAGGTTTTTTCGAGCGGGGCATACGAATCAGCCCCAGCATTTT.

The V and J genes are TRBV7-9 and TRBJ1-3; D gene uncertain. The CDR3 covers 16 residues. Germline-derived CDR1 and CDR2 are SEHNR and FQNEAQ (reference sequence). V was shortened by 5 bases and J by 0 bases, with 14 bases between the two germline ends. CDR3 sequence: CASSPRGGPSGNTIYF. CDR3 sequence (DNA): TGTGCCAGCAGCCCCCGGGGAGGACCCTCTGGAAACACCATATATTTT.

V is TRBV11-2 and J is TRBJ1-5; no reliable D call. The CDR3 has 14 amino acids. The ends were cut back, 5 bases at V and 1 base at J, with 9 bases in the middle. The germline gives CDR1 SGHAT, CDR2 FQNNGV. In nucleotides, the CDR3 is TGTGCCAGCAGCCCCGGGAACAGCAATCAGCCCCAGCATTTT. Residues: CASSPGNSNQPQHF.

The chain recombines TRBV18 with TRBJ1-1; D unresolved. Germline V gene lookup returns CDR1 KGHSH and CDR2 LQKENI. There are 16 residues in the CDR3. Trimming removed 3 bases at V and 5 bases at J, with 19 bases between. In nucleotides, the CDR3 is TGTGCCAGCTCACCGCGGCCCCCTACGCCGGGGACTGAAGCTTTCTTT. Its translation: CASSPRPPTPGTEAFF.

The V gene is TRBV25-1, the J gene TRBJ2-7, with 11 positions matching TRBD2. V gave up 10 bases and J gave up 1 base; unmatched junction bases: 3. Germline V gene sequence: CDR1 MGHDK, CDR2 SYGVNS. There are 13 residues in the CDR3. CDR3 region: CATRLAGSYEQYF. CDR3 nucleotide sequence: TGTGCCACCCGACTAGCGGGGTCCTACGAGCAGTACTTC.

As DNA, the CDR3 is TGTGCCAGCAGAGGAGCGGGCCTTGAAGCTTTCTTT. This encodes CASRGAGLEAFF. V and J are TRBV7-2 and TRBJ1-1; no firm D call. Trimming stripped 6 bases from V and 7 bases from J, with 12 bases between. The CDR3 is 12 amino acids. Germline values: CDR1 SGHTA, CDR2 FQGNSA.

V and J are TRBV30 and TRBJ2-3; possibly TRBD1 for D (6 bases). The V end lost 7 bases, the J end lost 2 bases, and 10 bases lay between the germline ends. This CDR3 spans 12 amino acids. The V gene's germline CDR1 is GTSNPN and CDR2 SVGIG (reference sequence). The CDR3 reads CAYGQLTDTQYF. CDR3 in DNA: TGTGCCTATGGACAGCTCACAGATACGCAGTATTTT.

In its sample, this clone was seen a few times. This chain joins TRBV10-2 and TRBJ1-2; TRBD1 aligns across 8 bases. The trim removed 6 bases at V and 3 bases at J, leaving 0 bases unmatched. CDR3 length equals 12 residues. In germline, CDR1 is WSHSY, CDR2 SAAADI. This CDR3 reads CASRDRDYGYTF. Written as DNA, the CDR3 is TGCGCCAGCAGGGACAGGGACTATGGCTACACCTTC.

The CDR3 protein is CASRLTLYSNQPQHF. As DNA, the CDR3 is TGTGCCAGCAGGCTTACTCTTTATAGCAATCAGCCCCAGCATTTT. The chain recombines TRBV27 with TRBJ1-5; D not resolved. Deletions cut 6 bases from V and 0 bases from J, with 12 bases between. This CDR3 contains 15 residues. CDR1 MNHEY and CDR2 SMNVEV come from the germline V gene (reference sequence).

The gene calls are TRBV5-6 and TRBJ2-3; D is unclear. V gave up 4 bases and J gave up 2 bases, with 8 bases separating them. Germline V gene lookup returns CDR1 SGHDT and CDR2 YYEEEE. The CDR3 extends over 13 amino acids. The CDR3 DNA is TGTGCCAGCAGCATATCTCCCACAGATACGCAGTATTTT. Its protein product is CASSISPTDTQYF.

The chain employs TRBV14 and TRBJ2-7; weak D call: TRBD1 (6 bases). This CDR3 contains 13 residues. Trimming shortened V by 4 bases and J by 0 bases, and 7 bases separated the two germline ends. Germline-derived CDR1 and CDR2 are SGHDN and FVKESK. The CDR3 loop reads CASSPTGSYEQYF. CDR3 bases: TGTGCCAGCAGCCCGACAGGCTCCTACGAGCAGTACTTC. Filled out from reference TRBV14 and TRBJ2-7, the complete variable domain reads EAGVTQFPSHSVIEKGQTVTLRCDPISGHDNLYWYRRVMGKEIKFLLHFVKESKQDESGMPNNRFLAERTGGTYSTLKVQPAELEDSGVYFCASSPTGSYEQYFGPGTRLTVT.

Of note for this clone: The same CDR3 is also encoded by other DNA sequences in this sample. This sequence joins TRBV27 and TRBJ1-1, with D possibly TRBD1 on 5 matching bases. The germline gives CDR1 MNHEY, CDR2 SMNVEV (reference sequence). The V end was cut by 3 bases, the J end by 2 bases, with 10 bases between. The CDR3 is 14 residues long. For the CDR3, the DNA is TGTGCCAGCAGTTTCCTTCAGGGAAACACTGAAGCTTTCTTT. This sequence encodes CASSFLQGNTEAFF.

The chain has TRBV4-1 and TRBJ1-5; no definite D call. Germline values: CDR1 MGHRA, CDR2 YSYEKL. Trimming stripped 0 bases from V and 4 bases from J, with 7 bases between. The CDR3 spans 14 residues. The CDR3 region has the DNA TGCGCCAGCAGCCAAGACCGCGGGAATCAGCCCCAGCATTTT. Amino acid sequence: CASSQDRGNQPQHF.

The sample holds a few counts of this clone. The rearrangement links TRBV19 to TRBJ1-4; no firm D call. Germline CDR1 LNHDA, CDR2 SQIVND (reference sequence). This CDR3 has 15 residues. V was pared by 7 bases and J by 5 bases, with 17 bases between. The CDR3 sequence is CASNPLKSGNEKLFF. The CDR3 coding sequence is TGTGCCAGTAATCCTTTAAAATCGGGAAATGAAAAACTGTTTTTT.

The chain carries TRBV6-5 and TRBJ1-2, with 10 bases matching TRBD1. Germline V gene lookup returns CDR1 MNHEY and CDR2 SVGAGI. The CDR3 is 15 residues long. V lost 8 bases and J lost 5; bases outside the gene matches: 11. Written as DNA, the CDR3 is TGTGCCAGCTCCGATCCCAGGACAGGGGGATATGGCTACACCTTC. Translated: CASSDPRTGGYGYTF.

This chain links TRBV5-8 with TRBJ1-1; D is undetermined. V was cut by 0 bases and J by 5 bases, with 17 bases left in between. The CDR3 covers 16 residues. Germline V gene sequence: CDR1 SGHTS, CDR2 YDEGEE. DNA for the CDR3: TGTGCCAGCAGCTTGGATCGGTCCACGAGGAGGACTGAAGCTTTCTTT. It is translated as CASSLDRSTRRTEAFF. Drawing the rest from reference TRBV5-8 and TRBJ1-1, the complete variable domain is EAGVTQSPTHLIKTRGQQATLRCSPISGHTSVYWYQQALGLGLQFLLWYDEGEERNRGNFPPRFSGRQFPNYSSELNVNALELEDSALYLCASSLDRSTRRTEAFFGQGTRLTVV.

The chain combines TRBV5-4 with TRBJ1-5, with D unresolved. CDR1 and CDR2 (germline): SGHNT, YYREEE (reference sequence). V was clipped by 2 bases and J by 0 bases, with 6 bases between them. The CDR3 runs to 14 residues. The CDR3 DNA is TGTGCCAGCAGCTTAGCTCCTAGCAATCAGCCCCAGCATTTT. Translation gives CASSLAPSNQPQHF.